The present entry profiles one TCR beta chain with its context. Its antigen is currently unknown. The data are from a study of cytomegalovirus exposure and HLA in healthy donors. Overall study: According to later analysis, the same platform produced the roughly 110 validation and some 680 first-cohort repertoires. Study results and caveats: The study designated 150 to 200 TCR beta chains cytomegalovirus-associated. Rarity characterized most TCR sequences, yet some public TCRs appeared in many donors. As was reported, the classifier diagnosed cytomegalovirus status with high specificity and sensitivity.

Sequencing used immunoSEQ multiplex PCR; TCRdb keeps in-frame clones, though not all of them. Of fewer than 90,000 clones listed, roughly 95% are singletons. The receptor comes from a young man in good health and CMV-seropositive. The specimen sequenced was PBMCs.

CDR3 in amino acids: CASSRQGIGEKLFF. CDR3 coding DNA: TGCGCCAGCAGTCGACAGGGGATAGGAGAAAAACTGTTTTTT. The genes are TRBV5-1 and TRBJ1-4; 8 bases line up with TRBD1. V was pared by 5 bases and J by 8 bases, with 8 bases of the junction left unmatched. The germline gives CDR1 SGHRS, CDR2 YFSETQ. CDR3 length equals 14 residues.